The 27 T cell receptor beta chains given below trace back to one sample, sequenced in a study of tumor-infiltrating lymphocytes in primary liver carcinoma. With a constant-region primer, TCR beta cDNA was made from approximately 520 ng of total RNA. Sequencing libraries for TCR beta derived from three nested multiplex PCR rounds that used slightly modified ARM-PCR. Rounds one and two of PCR, each of about 10 cycles, were primed with TRBV1-TRBV30 forward primers and a C-beta reverse primer. From the multiplex PCR reads, TCRdb called clonotypes with MiXCR, one entry per CDR3 protein. This table has over 35,000 distinct CDR3 sequences, nearly 75% appearing once. Co-extracting RNA and DNA was done with roughly 18-32 mg of unsorted bulk tissue as input. Sequenced input: liver tumor tissue from sampling region 4. Subset specified: tumor region T4, right-lateral pole. These receptor sequences come from a man aged 35 to 55 with primary liver carcinoma and hepatitis B virus infection.

About this clonotype: One end of the junction fails to match germline, which may point to a read error. This rearrangement joins TRBV28 to TRBJ2-3, with D hard to call. CDR1 and CDR2 (germline): MDHEN, SYDVKM. This CDR3 contains 17 residues. The CDR3 loop reads CDSSLTTVGISTDTQYF. The CDR3 coding sequence is TGTGACAGCAGTTTAACGACCGTGGGAATTAGCACAGATACGCAGTACTTT.

To note about this clonotype: Possible read error: a much larger clone is one base away. The chain employs TRBV6-2 or TRBV6-3 and TRBJ2-1; D tentatively reads TRBD1 or TRBD2 (6 bases each). The CDR3 runs 15 residues. Germline V gene data show CDR1 as MNHEY and CDR2 as SVGEGT. Here the CDR3 DNA reads TGTGCCAACAGTCCTAGCGCTACATTGAGGGGGGAGCAGTTCTTC. The encoded protein is CANSPSATLRGEQFF.

The genes are TRBV4-3 and TRBJ2-5; 11 bases fit TRBD2. The J call may not be correct, given that the DNA end is closer to TRBJ2-1. Germline V gene lookup returns CDR1 LGHNA and CDR2 YSLEER. The CDR3 runs 17 residues. The chain's CDR3 is CASSQAASGRSGETQFF. In DNA, the CDR3 is TGCGCCAGCAGCCAAGCGGCTAGCGGGAGGAGTGGTGAGACCCAGTTCTTC.

This clonotype rates as medium-sized. The chain is built from TRBV12-3 or TRBV12-4 and TRBJ1-2, with D possibly matching TRBD1 (5 bases). The CDR3 spans 14 residues. With 5 bases removed from V and 7 bases from J, the gap between germline ends came to 17 bases. CDR3 residues: CASSLDGTGAGYTF. CDR3 coding DNA: TGTGCCAGCAGTCTGGACGGTACAGGAGCTGGCTACACCTTC.

This clonotype is classed as medium-sized. The V and J genes are TRBV6-5 and TRBJ2-7; D is unclear. Trimming took off 4 bases at V and 6 bases at J, with 7 bases between the two ends. From germline, CDR1 is MNHEY and CDR2 SVGAGI. There are 11 residues in the CDR3. The CDR3 spells CASSSGREQYF. The DNA of the CDR3 is TGTGCCAGCAGTTCGGGTCGCGAGCAGTACTTC.

The chain employs TRBV6-6 and TRBJ1-1, with 7 bases identical to TRBD1. V shed 6 bases and J 10 bases; nucleotides not matched to a gene: 11. Germline CDR1 reads MNHNY; CDR2 reads SVGAGI (reference sequence). CDR3 length equals 13 residues. CDR3 residues: CASSAGGTNAAFF. Here the CDR3 DNA reads TGTGCCAGCAGCGCAGGGGGGACTAATGCAGCTTTCTTT.

Turning to this clonotype: One junction end does not reproduce the germline sequence, and a read error may be involved. The CDR3 DNA is TGTGCCAGCACGGGGGGCACCGCAATAAATGAGTCCCAGCACTTT. Translation gives CASTGGTAINESQHF. The chain joins TRBV12-3 or TRBV12-4 to TRBJ1-5, with D perhaps matching TRBD1 (6 bases). The CDR3 runs 15 residues.

Concerning this clonotype: At one boundary the junction diverges from the germline segment, which might be a read error. The rearrangement joins TRBV6-1 to TRBJ2-1; perhaps D is TRBD1 or TRBD2 (6 bases each). The CDR3 runs to 15 residues. CDR1 and CDR2 (germline): MNHNS, SASEGT. The CDR3 loop is CACSGEGGGYNEQFF. The CDR3 nucleotides read TGTGCCTGCAGTGGAGAAGGGGGAGGATACAATGAGCAGTTCTTC.

This chain connects TRBV6-2 or TRBV6-3 to TRBJ2-3; the match to TRBD2 covers 8 bases. Germline lookup yields CDR1 MNHEY and CDR2 SVGEGT. The CDR3 sequence is 13 residues long. CDR3 sequence (DNA): TGTGCAATCAGCCGGGGACTAGAGGGCCAGCAGTATTTT. This sequence encodes CAISRGLEGQQYF.

On this clonotype itself: One junction end does not reproduce the germline sequence, and a read error may be involved. J is TRBJ1-6 and V is TRBV5-6; no definite D call. The CDR3 is made up of 15 amino acids. Looked up from germline, CDR1 is SGHDT and CDR2 is YYEEEE. The CDR3 loop is CVSNPRTPVNSHLHF. DNA for the CDR3: TGTGTCAGCAACCCAAGGACTCCAGTGAATTCACACCTCCACTTT.

A word on this clonotype: At one of its ends the junction is not consistent with the germline gene, which may arise from a read error. The chain has TRBV11-1 and TRBJ2-7, with D perhaps matching TRBD2 (6 bases). CDR1 is SGHAT, CDR2 FQDESV, per germline (reference sequence). The CDR3 consists of 15 residues. Here the CDR3 reads CATSLTGSGEYERYF. The DNA of the CDR3 is TGTGCCACCAGCTTAACAGGATCGGGAGAATACGAGCGGTACTTC.

As concerns this clonotype: This clone may be a read error of a much larger clone one base away. This chain links TRBV24-1 with TRBJ2-5, with D maybe TRBD1 (6 bases). Germline CDR1 reads KGHDR; CDR2 reads SFDVKD. V was pared by 9 bases and J by 4 bases, with 14 bases between. The CDR3 extends over 13 amino acids. In DNA form, the CDR3 reads TGTGCCACCGGTATGGGGGCCCTAGAGACCCAGTACTTC. Residues: CATGMGALETQYF.

Note on this clonotype: The final CDR3 position lacks the conserved phenylalanine or tryptophan, pointing to a likely read error. The rearrangement uses TRBV29-1 and TRBJ1-1; TRBD1 is a possible D gene (6 bases). Per the germline V gene, CDR1 is SQVTM and CDR2 is ANQGSEA. CDR3 size: 15 residues. CDR3 in DNA: TGCAGCGGGGGGCAGGAAGGCTATCAGAACTCTGAAGCTTTCATT. The encoded protein is CSGGQEGYQNSEAFI.

With respect to this clonotype: A junction end diverges from the germline sequence, so it may reflect a read error. The rearrangement joins TRBV29-1 to TRBJ1-1; 8 nucleotides match TRBD1. This CDR3 has 15 amino acids. Germline V lookup: CDR1 SQVTM, CDR2 ANQGSEA. The CDR3 sequence: CGGSGGWGMKTEVFF. In nucleotides, the CDR3 is TGCGGCGGGTCAGGGGGCTGGGGAATGAAGACTGAAGTTTTCTTT.

As regards this clonotype: Mismatch with germline at one junction end may stem from a read error. The chain employs TRBV28 and TRBJ2-7, with TRBD1 matching over 9 bases. The CDR3 consists of 16 residues. The germline V gene has CDR1 MDHEN and CDR2 SYDVKM. The CDR3 DNA is TGTACCAGCAGTTCTCTGGGACAGGGAGGGGGCTACGAGCAGTACTTC. Translation gives CTSSSLGQGGGYEQYF.

For this clonotype: One end of the junction is discordant with germline, which a read error may explain. V usage is TRBV5-1 and J usage is TRBJ1-3; no clear D gene. CDR1 and CDR2 from the germline V gene are SGHRS and YFSETQ. The CDR3 spans 15 residues. The CDR3 protein is CAGSSPAANGNTIYF. CDR3 bases: TGCGCCGGCAGCTCGCCAGCAGCTAACGGAAACACCATATATTTT. The whole variable domain, filled in from reference TRBV5-1 and TRBJ1-3, reads KAGVTQTPRYLIKTRGQQVTLSCSPISGHRSVSWYQQTPGQGLQFLFEYFSETQRNKGNFPGRFSGRQFSNSRSEMNVSTLELGDSALYLCAGSSPAANGNTIYFGEGSWLTVV.

This clonotype was picked up many times. This rearrangement joins TRBV28 to TRBJ2-2; TRBD1 or TRBD2 may be the D gene (5 bases each). V was cut by 6 bases and J by 6 bases, with 14 bases left in between. CDR1 and CDR2 from the germline V gene are MDHEN and SYDVKM. The CDR3 runs to 14 residues. In nucleotides, the CDR3 is TGTGCCAGCAGACCGGGGCTCGGTGCCGGGGAGCTGTTTTTT. This gives the protein CASRPGLGAGELFF.

This clonotype was seen more than once but under ten times. The chain joins TRBV12-3 or TRBV12-4 to TRBJ1-5; maybe TRBD2 (6 bases). Gene TRBJ2-3 matches the end of the DNA better, so the J call may be wrong. The CDR3 is 15 residues long. CDR3 DNA sequence: TGTGCCAGCACGCGGGGCACTGCGATAAACCAGCCCCAGTATTTT. Its translation is CASTRGTAINQPQYF.

Concerning this clonotype itself: Since the CDR3 does not end with the conserved phenylalanine or tryptophan, this likely comes from a read error. The CDR3 DNA sequence: TGTGCCAGCAGTGGGACAGGGGTAAGGGCTAAAGCTTTCTTA. Protein: CASSGTGVRAKAFL. This chain joins TRBV6-6 and TRBJ1-1; 10 bases align to TRBD1. The CDR3 runs to 14 residues. The germline V gene has CDR1 MNHNY and CDR2 SVGAGI (reference sequence). V was clipped by 5 bases and J by 9 bases; unmatched bases: 9.

The rearrangement links TRBV5-6 to TRBJ2-7; the D gene is possibly TRBD1 (6 bases). CDR1 SGHDT and CDR2 YYEEEE come from the germline V gene. This CDR3 has 16 residues. Trimming removed 0 bases from V and 9 bases from J, with 22 bases in between. The CDR3 reads CASSLVVCAGAGVQYF. CDR3 bases: TGTGCCAGCAGCTTGGTTGTCTGTGCAGGGGCTGGCGTGCAGTACTTC.

This clonotype was seen repeatedly, ten times or more. One end of the junction fails to match germline, which may point to a read error. J is TRBJ1-6 and V is TRBV6-5; 7 positions agree with TRBD1. CDR3 length equals 15 residues. Per germline, CDR1 MNHEY and CDR2 SVGAGI. The CDR3 region has the DNA TGTGTCAGCAGTTACACACAGGGGCTGGAGTCACCCCTTCACTTT. Protein sequence: CVSSYTQGLESPLHF.

Of note for this clonotype: No conserved phenylalanine or tryptophan is present at the end of the CDR3, so a read error is the likely explanation. The V and J genes are TRBV6-2 or TRBV6-3 and TRBJ1-1, with D unclear. In germline, CDR1 is MNHEY, CDR2 SVGEGT. The CDR3 has 15 amino acids. The CDR3 region has the DNA TGTGTCAGCAGCCTAGGACGTCTTATGAAAACTGAAGCTTTCATT. Translated: CVSSLGRLMKTEAFI.

In regard to this clonotype: It is likely a read error, because the conserved phenylalanine at the end of the CDR3 is missing. The DNA is left out, because the CDR3 cannot be placed on it with certainty; the CDR3 is given as TCRdb lists it. The genes are TRBV6-2 or TRBV6-3 and TRBJ1-5; TRBD1, as called in the table, went unchecked against the DNA. Counting both end residues, the CDR3 totals 14 amino acids. From germline, CDR1 is MNHEY and CDR2 SVGEGT. The CDR3 protein is CASSSQGSNQPHHL.

This clonotype occurred once. One end of the junction fails to match germline, which may point to a read error. The gene calls are TRBV6-4 and TRBJ1-1, with D unresolved. In germline, CDR1 is MRHNA, CDR2 SNTAGT. The CDR3 is 15 residues long. This CDR3 reads CASSNSAEMNAEAFF. CDR3 DNA sequence: TGTGCCAGCAGTAACTCGGCAGAGATGAACGCTGAAGCTTTCTTT.

In this sample, this clonotype is medium-sized. The chain recombines TRBV4-3 with TRBJ2-3; tentative D call: TRBD2 (5 bases). Trimming left V 0 bases short and J 5 bases short, with 12 bases between. The CDR3 has 15 residues. In germline, CDR1 is LGHNA, CDR2 YSLEER. The CDR3 bases are TGCGCCAGCAGCCAAGAAGCCCGGGGAAGAGATACGCAGTATTTT. This gives the protein CASSQEARGRDTQYF.

This clonotype was seen at least ten times. The chain links TRBV5-1 to TRBJ2-5; D is uncertain. CDR3 length: 13 residues. V was clipped by 0 bases and J by 5 bases, with 8 bases between them. CDR1 is SGHRS and CDR2 is YFSETQ in the germline V gene. The chain's CDR3 is CASSLASLETQYF. CDR3 DNA sequence: TGCGCCAGCAGCTTGGCCTCCCTGGAGACCCAGTACTTC.

About this clonotype: At one end, the junction sequence differs from germline, possibly due to a read error. The chain has TRBV4-2 and TRBJ2-1, with 8 bases fitting TRBD1. Germline V gene lookup returns CDR1 LGHNA and CDR2 YNFKEQ. The CDR3 spans 18 residues. CDR3 nucleotide sequence: TGTGCAAGCAGCCAAGATTGGAGGACAGGGAGAGTCCACAATGAGCAGTTCTTC. Protein: CASSQDWRTGRVHNEQFF.